These 29 T cell receptor beta chains came from one sample sequenced in a study of Graves' ophthalmopathy and Graves' hyperthyroidism. The study amplified TCR beta CDR3 regions using RNA transcripts. Second-round multiplex PCR followed a first-round RT-PCR using HTBI primers. TCRdb reprocessed the multiplex PCR reads via MiXCR and lists one record per CDR3 protein. The profile shows 600,000 to 650,000 distinct CDR3 sequences, over 20% of them singletons. The sample comprised peripheral blood. The receptors originated from a woman between 18 and 29 years old with stable Graves' hyperthyroidism. Some clones in this sample may be carry-over from other donors' samples.

The rearrangement joins TRBV30 to TRBJ1-1; D may be TRBD1 (5 bases). The V and J ends lost 3 bases and 5 bases respectively, with 16 bases between them. Germline V CDR1 and CDR2: GTSNPN, SVGIG (reference sequence). The CDR3 extends over 14 amino acids. The CDR3 is CAWRGKGRVTEAFF. The CDR3 nucleotides are TGTGCCTGGAGGGGTAAGGGGAGGGTAACTGAAGCTTTCTTT.

At least ten counts were recorded for this clonotype. The chain employs TRBV11-2 and TRBJ2-7; D gene uncertain. Germline lookup yields CDR1 SGHAT and CDR2 FQNNGV. The CDR3 spans 15 residues. V dropped 4 bases and J dropped 4 bases, with 17 bases sitting between them. The CDR3 nucleotides are TGTGCCAGCAGCTCCTCCTTTGGACCCTCATACGAGCAGTACTTC. Translation: CASSSSFGPSYEQYF.

This clonotype was detected ten times or more. The V call is TRBV12-3 or TRBV12-4, the J call TRBJ1-2; 9 bases are a match to TRBD1. This CDR3 region has 15 residues. V shed 5 bases, J shed 4 bases, and the junction held 8 bases outside the gene matches. Here the CDR3 reads CASSDTGGKGYGYTF. The CDR3 nucleotides are TGTGCCAGCAGTGACACAGGGGGCAAGGGCTATGGCTACACCTTC.

This clonotype was seen repeatedly, ten times or more. This chain uses TRBV2 with TRBJ1-2, with a weak D call TRBD1 (5 bases). The CDR3 is made up of 14 amino acids. Trimming took off 0 bases at V and 8 bases at J, with 13 bases between the two ends. The germline gives CDR1 SNHLY, CDR2 FYNNEI. The CDR3 loop is CASSEARQGEGYTF. The CDR3 nucleotides read TGTGCCAGCAGTGAAGCGCGGCAGGGTGAAGGCTACACCTTC.

This clonotype has at least ten counts. The genes are TRBV6-1 and TRBJ1-3, with a tentative D call TRBD1 (6 bases). Looked up from germline, CDR1 is MNHNS and CDR2 is SASEGT. CDR3 length equals 16 residues. The V gene lost 1 base and the J gene lost 3 bases, with 13 bases spanning the gap. The CDR3 DNA reads as TGTGCCAGCAGTGAAGGGCCAACAGGGAGTGGAAACACCATATATTTT. Translated, it gives CASSEGPTGSGNTIYF.

The chain has TRBV6-1 and TRBJ1-2; D might be TRBD1 (5 bases). The V end lost 5 bases, the J end lost 1 base, and 11 bases lay between the germline ends. CDR3 length equals 14 residues. CDR1 and CDR2 from the germline V gene are MNHNS and SASEGT. CDR3 nucleotide sequence: TGTGCCAGCAGTCCGGGACGGTTTAACTATGGCTACACCTTC. As protein: CASSPGRFNYGYTF.

This clonotype was observed at least ten times. The chain couples TRBV7-2 to TRBJ2-7, with D possibly matching TRBD1 (5 bases). There are 12 residues in the CDR3. V was clipped by 5 bases and J by 6 bases, with 11 bases between them. Germline assignment: CDR1 SGHTA and CDR2 FQGNSA. For the CDR3, the DNA is TGTGCCAGCAGCCCTACAGGATTCGAGCAGTACTTC. This sequence encodes CASSPTGFEQYF.

This clonotype was detected many times. The chain recombines TRBV6-5 with TRBJ1-1; the D gene is possibly TRBD1 (5 bases). Trimming removed 2 bases at V and 1 base at J, with 17 bases between. This CDR3 is built from 17 residues. The germline gives CDR1 MNHEY, CDR2 SVGAGI. The CDR3 nucleotides are TGTGCCAGCAGTTACGGTAGGGGTTTTCTACAGAACACTGAAGCTTTCTTT. It translates to CASSYGRGFLQNTEAFF.

The chain links TRBV9 to TRBJ2-2; no definite D call. Germline V gene data show CDR1 as SGDLS and CDR2 as YYNGEE. Trimming shortened V by 7 bases and J by 2 bases, and 12 bases separated the two germline ends. This CDR3 contains 14 residues. The CDR3 here is CASGWGYNTGELFF. The CDR3, as DNA: TGTGCCAGCGGTTGGGGATATAACACCGGGGAGCTGTTTTTT. Using reference TRBV9 and TRBJ2-2 for the parts outside the CDR3, the full variable domain is DSGVTQTPKHLITATGQRVTLRCSPRSGDLSVYWYQQSLDQGLQFLIQYYNGEERAKGNILERFSAQQFPDLHSELNLSSLELGDSALYFCASGWGYNTGELFFGEGSRLTVL.

This clonotype was picked up many times. A single base separates this from a much larger clone, so it may be a read error. This chain connects TRBV6-5 to TRBJ1-2; 7 bases are a match to TRBD1. J was trimmed by 4 bases and V by 8 bases; bases with no gene match: 10. CDR3 length: 14 amino acids. Per the germline V gene, CDR1 is MNHEY and CDR2 is SVGAGI. In DNA form, the CDR3 reads TGTGCCAGCGGTACGCAGGGGGGCGGCTATGGCTACACCTTC. It yields the protein CASGTQGGGYGYTF.

V usage is TRBV28 and J usage is TRBJ1-2; no firm D call. Per germline, CDR1 MDHEN and CDR2 SYDVKM. CDR3 length: 13 amino acids. V lost 2 bases and J lost 8, with 12 bases in between. The CDR3 nucleotides are TGTGCCAGCAGTTTAAAAGGACGGGGAGGCTACACCTTC. This sequence encodes CASSLKGRGGYTF.

This clonotype was recorded a few times. This chain connects TRBV12-3 or TRBV12-4 to TRBJ2-7; D remains unclear. The CDR3 extends over 15 amino acids. V was trimmed by 1 base and J by 3 bases, leaving 13 bases between them. The DNA for the CDR3 is TGTGCCAGCAGTTTAGATGTGGGTCTCAGCTACGAGCAGTACTTC. As protein: CASSLDVGLSYEQYF.

Points on this clonotype: The CDR3 does not close with the conserved phenylalanine or tryptophan, likely indicating a read error. The J gene is TRBJ1-1, the V gene TRBV5-5; 8 bases are a match to TRBD1. Germline V gene data show CDR1 as SGHKS and CDR2 as YYEKEE (reference sequence). The length of the CDR3 is 13 residues. V shed 3 bases and J 6 bases; nucleotides not matched to a gene: 4. The CDR3 DNA sequence: TGTGCCAGCAGCTCGTTACAGGGGGCTGAAGCTTTCTAT. Translating gives CASSSLQGAEAFY.

This clonotype was found many times. This sequence joins TRBV12-3 or TRBV12-4 and TRBJ1-5; D not resolved. V was clipped by 3 bases and J by 2 bases, with 8 bases between them. CDR3 length: 14 residues. The CDR3 loop is CASSLQMGNQPQHF. The CDR3 DNA follows: TGTGCCAGCAGTTTGCAAATGGGCAATCAGCCCCAGCATTTT.

This clonotype appeared a few times. This chain uses TRBV6-5 with TRBJ2-7, with D perhaps TRBD2 (7 bases). Germline values: CDR1 MNHEY, CDR2 SVGAGI. This CDR3 contains 15 residues. V gave up 0 bases and J gave up 4 bases, with 13 bases separating them. The CDR3 loop is CASSYSTRGGYEQYF. CDR3 sequence (DNA): TGTGCCAGCAGTTACTCGACTAGGGGGGGGTACGAGCAGTACTTC.

This clonotype was seen only a few times. This rearrangement joins TRBV5-1 to TRBJ1-1; D call uncertain. The ends were cut back, 0 bases at V and 5 bases at J, with 14 bases in the middle. Germline CDR1 and CDR2: SGHRS and YFSETQ. The length of the CDR3 is 15 residues. CDR3 nucleotides: TGCGCCAGCAGCTTGGCCGGTTTAAAGGATACTGAAGCTTTCTTT. Its translation is CASSLAGLKDTEAFF.

In its sample, this clonotype was seen many times. The chain has TRBV7-8 and TRBJ1-5; 7 positions match TRBD1. V lost 3 bases to trimming and J lost 0 bases; unmatched junction nucleotides: 5. The CDR3 runs to 16 residues. Germline loops: CDR1 SGHVS, CDR2 FQNEAQ. The CDR3 loop is CASSFQGGYSNQPQHF. The DNA of the CDR3 is TGTGCCAGCAGCTTCCAGGGGGGTTATAGCAATCAGCCCCAGCATTTT.

The gene calls are TRBV27 and TRBJ1-2; D ambiguous. Trimming shortened V by 2 bases and J by 5 bases, and 15 bases separated the two germline ends. This CDR3 spans 15 amino acids. Germline values: CDR1 MNHEY, CDR2 SMNVEV (reference sequence). The CDR3 region is CASSLGGSRYYGYTF. The CDR3 coding sequence is TGTGCCAGCAGTTTAGGTGGGAGCCGTTATTATGGCTACACCTTC.

V is TRBV5-1 and J is TRBJ2-7; D is possibly TRBD2 (6 bases). Deletions cut 1 base from V and 5 bases from J, with 16 bases between. CDR1 is SGHRS and CDR2 is YFSETQ in the germline V gene. This CDR3 spans 15 amino acids. The CDR3 nucleotides are TGCGCCAGCAGCTTGTACCGGGGGTCGACGGACGAGCAGTACTTC. Translating gives CASSLYRGSTDEQYF. The full variable domain, its missing parts supplied by reference TRBV5-1 and TRBJ2-7, is KAGVTQTPRYLIKTRGQQVTLSCSPISGHRSVSWYQQTPGQGLQFLFEYFSETQRNKGNFPGRFSGRQFSNSRSEMNVSTLELGDSALYLCASSLYRGSTDEQYFGPGTRLTVT.

This clonotype has ten or more counts. The genes are TRBV29-1 and TRBJ2-2, with 8 bases fitting TRBD1. CDR1 SQVTM and CDR2 ANQGSEA come from the germline V gene. V was clipped by 3 bases and J by 2 bases; unmatched bases: 2. The length of the CDR3 is 14 residues. For the CDR3, the DNA is TGCAGCGTTGAGGACAGGGCAAACACCGGGGAGCTGTTTTTT. This encodes CSVEDRANTGELFF.

This clonotype was seen repeatedly, ten times or more. This chain uses TRBV29-1 with TRBJ2-7; D is perhaps TRBD1 (7 bases). CDR3 length equals 13 residues. Germline V gene lookup returns CDR1 SQVTM and CDR2 ANQGSEA. V was clipped by 6 bases and J by 4 bases, with 16 bases between them. The CDR3, as DNA: TGCAGCGTCCTCCAGGGGGGTCCTTACGAGCAGTACTTC. Protein: CSVLQGGPYEQYF.

This clonotype was detected many times. The J gene is TRBJ1-5, the V gene TRBV2; 8 nucleotides align to TRBD1. The CDR3 spans 15 residues. V dropped 2 bases and J dropped 2; count of bases not matched to a gene: 2. Looked up from germline, CDR1 is SNHLY and CDR2 is FYNNEI. This CDR3 is CASSEQGAGNQPQHF. In nucleotides, the CDR3 is TGTGCCAGCAGTGAACAGGGGGCTGGCAATCAGCCCCAGCATTTT.

The table lists this clonotype with many counts. This chain connects TRBV6-5 to TRBJ1-1; no firm D call. The germline V gene has CDR1 MNHEY and CDR2 SVGAGI. The CDR3 runs to 16 residues. The ends were cut back, 2 bases at V and 2 bases at J, with 15 bases in the middle. The CDR3 here is CASSYGIGNRNTEAFF. The CDR3, as DNA: TGTGCCAGCAGTTACGGGATCGGAAACCGTAACACTGAAGCTTTCTTT.

This chain links TRBV6-2 or TRBV6-3 with TRBJ2-7, with TRBD2 identical over 10 bases. The CDR3 length is 18 residues. Germline values: CDR1 MNHEY, CDR2 SVGEGT. With V trimmed by 0 bases and J by 2 bases, 10 bases remained unmatched. The CDR3 DNA sequence: TGTGCCAGCAGTTACTCCGAGGGTAGCGGGAGGCCACCCTACGAGCAGTACTTC. It encodes CASSYSEGSGRPPYEQYF.

The gene calls are TRBV11-2 and TRBJ2-6; tentatively, D is TRBD1 or TRBD2 (5 bases each). V dropped 1 base and J dropped 0 bases, with 7 bases sitting between them. From germline, CDR1 is SGHAT and CDR2 FQNNGV. The CDR3 loop spans 16 amino acids. CDR3 sequence reads: CASSLGGGSGANVLTF. The CDR3 DNA is TGTGCCAGCAGCTTAGGTGGGGGCTCTGGGGCCAACGTCCTGACTTTC.

This clonotype appeared many times. The rearrangement links TRBV9 to TRBJ1-6, with D possibly TRBD1 on 5 matching bases. Germline V lookup: CDR1 SGDLS, CDR2 YYNGEE. CDR3 length: 14 amino acids. Trimming stripped 0 bases from V and 7 bases from J, with 8 bases between. The DNA of the CDR3 is TGTGCCAGCAGCGTAGGGGGCTCAAATTCACCCCTCCACTTT. As protein: CASSVGGSNSPLHF.

This clonotype appeared many times. The rearrangement links TRBV27 to TRBJ1-2, with 7 bases lining up with TRBD1. Germline CDR1 MNHEY, CDR2 SMNVEV (reference sequence). This CDR3 region has 14 residues. With V trimmed by 4 bases and J by 6 bases, 8 bases remained unmatched. CDR3 coding DNA: TGTGCCAGCAGTTCTGACAGGGTTTTAGATGGCTACACCTTC. It encodes CASSSDRVLDGYTF.

This clonotype was counted a few times. The chain combines TRBV10-3 with TRBJ1-2; a possible D gene is TRBD1 (5 bases). The CDR3 length is 17 residues. CDR1 is ENHRY, CDR2 SYGVKD, per germline. Trimming shortened V by 6 bases and J by 1 base, and 21 bases separated the two germline ends. The CDR3 region has the DNA TGTGCCATCAGATTTGGGGGGGTTGAAATTGATAACTATGGCTACACCTTC. This sequence encodes CAIRFGGVEIDNYGYTF.

This clonotype was picked up many times. The chain is built from TRBV9 and TRBJ1-6, with no clear D. Germline V lookup: CDR1 SGDLS, CDR2 YYNGEE. The CDR3 totals 13 residues. V lost 4 bases and J lost 7, with 9 bases in between. The CDR3, as DNA: TGTGCCAGCAGCCCAGATGCCAATTCACCCCTCCACTTT. Translation: CASSPDANSPLHF.